These T cell receptor beta chains were read from a single sample in a study of cytomegalovirus exposure and HLA in healthy donors. Profiling relied on immunoSEQ multiplex PCR, and the TCRdb table lists in-frame clones only, not all of them. The profile shows 84,000 or so clones, approximately 80% of them singletons. The material sequenced was PBMCs. These receptors were collected from a man aged 25 to 45 in good health and CMV-seronegative. Each CDR3 is given with its conserved first and last residue. A D gene is named only where the DNA matches it firmly. Size is omitted from some rows. Given values are once, few, many or a class for expanded clones.

length	size	V	J	D	DNA	CDR3
12	-	TRBV6-5	TRBJ1-1	-	TGTGCCAGCAGTTCGCTCGGCACTGAAGCTTTCTTT	CASSSLGTEAFF
15	-	TRBV7-6	TRBJ2-1	-	TGTGCCAGTAGCTCGCGACAGGTCCCCAACAATGAGCAGTTCTTC	CASSSRQVPNNEQFF
17	few	TRBV13	TRBJ1-6	-	TGTGCCAGCAGCCTGTCAGTAGGAGGGCGGGAAGAATCACCCCTCCACTTT	CASSLSVGGREESPLHF
16	-	TRBV6-6	TRBJ1-3	TRBD1	TGTGCCAGCAGTTACTCGGGTCTGACAGGGAGAAACACCATATATTTT	CASSYSGLTGRNTIYF
15	many	TRBV6-1	TRBJ2-5	TRBD1	TGTGCCAGCAGGATTCAGACAGGGGGCCGGGAGACCCAGTACTTC	CASRIQTGGRETQYF
15	-	TRBV2	TRBJ1-2	-	TGTGCCACCCTATTGGGCACAGGTCCTAACTATGGCTACACCTTC	CATLLGTGPNYGYTF
13	-	TRBV30	TRBJ2-3	TRBD1	TGTGCCGGACAGGGCTTAGGCACAGATACGCAGTATTTT	CAGQGLGTDTQYF
15	-	TRBV7-9	TRBJ2-7	TRBD1	TGTGCCAGCAGCTTAATACCGGGACAGGGGTCCGAGCAGTACTTC	CASSLIPGQGSEQYF
15	-	TRBV27	TRBJ1-4	-	TGTGCCAGCAGCCGCGATCCGCAGGCTAATGAAAAACTGTTTTTT	CASSRDPQANEKLFF
12	once	TRBV14	TRBJ2-3	-	TGTGCCAGCAGCTCTATACAGATACGTCAGTATTTT	CASSSIQIRQYF
14	-	TRBV7-3	TRBJ1-2	-	TGTGCCAGCAGCCCCGGGGGGCGGGGATATGGCTACACCTTC	CASSPGGRGYGYTF
16	-	TRBV6-5	TRBJ1-1	-	TGTGCCAGCAGTTACCATAATAGGGGGTTGAACACTGAAGCTTTCTTT	CASSYHNRGLNTEAFF
15	-	TRBV5-5	TRBJ1-2	TRBD1	TGTGCCAGCAGCTCAGGACAGGGTCTATACTATGGCTACACCTTC	CASSSGQGLYYGYTF
16	-	TRBV6-5	TRBJ2-7	-	TGTGCCAGCAGTTACGCGGTTTCGTACTCGTCCTACGAGCAGTACTTC	CASSYAVSYSSYEQYF